This T cell receptor beta chain was obtained from a study of tumor and adjacent non-tumor tissue in lung cancer. Overall study findings and caveats: Normal lung showed higher cumulative top 100 clone frequency than tumor.

In its sample, this clonotype was seen many times. Its antigen is unidentified. This sample's RNA came from whole unsorted tissue. A modified ARM-PCR protocol with three rounds of nested PCR amplified TCRbeta. TCRdb used MiXCR to reprocess the multiplex PCR reads, holding one entry per CDR3 protein. The sample lists some 77,000 distinct CDR3 sequences, roughly 75% occurring once. Germline V gene data show CDR1 as MDHEN and CDR2 as SYDVKM. This CDR3 is built from 15 residues. The V end was cut by 6 bases, the J end by 7 bases, with 18 bases between. Sequences were obtained from lung tumor tissue. The chain uses TRBV28 and TRBJ2-2; D possibly matches TRBD1 or TRBD2 (5 bases each). The receptor comes from a woman aged 70-85 years with non-small cell lung cancer. CDR3 DNA: TGTGCCAGCAGACTGGTGAGAGGGGCTAGCGGGGAGCTGTTTTTT. Amino acids: CASRLVRGASGELFF. Full variable domain (outside the CDR3, taken from reference TRBV28 and TRBJ2-2): DVKVTQSSRYLVKRTGEKVFLECVQDMDHENMFWYRQDPGLGLRLIYFSYDVKMKEKGDIPEGYSVSREKKERFSLILESASTNQTSMYLCASRLVRGASGELFFGEGSRLTVL.